This entry concerns a single TCR beta chain. Its antigen is undetermined. The V gene's germline CDR1 is LNHDA and CDR2 SQIVND (reference sequence). The CDR3 is 15 amino acids. Trimming took 5 bases from V and 4 from J; bases not matched to a gene: 7. In making diagnoses, clinical symptoms, serum thyroxine and TRAb, thyroid ultrasound and orbital computed tomography were all used. PBMCs stemmed from around 9.3 ml fresh peripheral blood. TCR beta CDR3 regions were amplified from RNA. The HTBI primer set served for first-round RT-PCR of the TCR CDR3. TCRdb fed the multiplex PCR reads into MiXCR, producing one record per CDR3 protein. The data show 500,000 to 650,000 distinct CDR3 sequences, with under 20% seen just once and around 17% held by the top ten. The sample belongs to a study of T cells in Graves' hyperthyroidism and ophthalmopathy. Study-wide findings and caveats: The model predicted ophthalmopathy a median approximately seven months before onset. Among clonotypes expanded in thyroid above 0.001, most were also found in blood.

This sequence joins TRBV19 and TRBJ1-5, with 8 positions matching TRBD1. This receptor was obtained from a woman younger than 30 with Graves' ophthalmopathy. The sequencing input was blood. CDR3 amino acids: CASSRQGRGNQPQHF. The CDR3 DNA sequence: TGTGCCAGTAGTCGACAGGGGCGAGGAAATCAGCCCCAGCATTTT.